Here is one TCR beta chain with its context. What it recognizes is unknown. Amplified regions were TCR beta CDR3 sequences from RNA transcripts. First-round RT-PCR with HTBI primers amplified the TCR CDR3 region. TCRdb recomputed calls from the multiplex PCR reads with MiXCR, one row per CDR3 protein. The sample yields about 380,000 distinct CDR3 sequences, approximately 13% seen once. This entry is derived from a study of T cells in Graves' hyperthyroidism and ophthalmopathy. Across the whole study: Blood was drawn when the patient was first diagnosed and still untreated. Study outcomes and limitations: The majority of expanded thyroid clonotypes above 0.001 also appeared in blood.

Germline-derived CDR1 and CDR2 are SGHDN and FVKESK. This CDR3 is built from 15 residues. Between the trimmed V and J ends, which lost 4 bases and 5 bases, there was a span of 17 bases. A lack of ophthalmopathy progression within 18 months defined stable Graves' hyperthyroidism. Diagnosing involved the use of clinical symptoms, serum thyroxine and TRAb, thyroid ultrasound and orbital computed tomography. Sequencing was performed on blood. The TCR comes from a woman in her sixties with Graves' hyperthyroidism. V usage is TRBV14 and J usage is TRBJ1-1; tentative D call: TRBD1 (6 bases). As DNA, the CDR3 is TGTGCCAGCAGCCGGCCGGGGGGGGCAGGAACTGAAGCTTTCTTT. Its translation: CASSRPGGAGTEAFF.